This T cell receptor beta chain was found in a study of identical twins. V lost 3 bases to trimming and J lost 3 bases, with 12 bases between them. Germline loops: CDR1 SGHDT, CDR2 YYEEEE. The CDR3 has 15 amino acids. Worth noting for this clonotype: The target antigen is unknown.

TCRdb used MiXCR to reprocess the 5' RACE reads, holding one entry per CDR3 protein. Here the sample spans about 490,000 distinct CDR3 sequences, roughly 15% being singletons. Study observations and caveats: Invariant MAIT and iNKT cells may have partly biased zero-insertion analyses. Shared out-of-frame alpha sequences (those common to twins) showed excess low generation probability.

In addition, the sample was reused for a study of yellow fever vaccine responses in identical twins.

This sequence originates from a woman under 30 in good health. The chain links TRBV5-6 to TRBJ2-2; possibly TRBD1 for D (6 bases). The specimen was CD4+ T cells sorted from blood. CDR3 DNA sequence: TGTGCCAGCAGCTCTCCATACAGGGACACCGGGGAGCTGTTTTTT. Encoded protein: CASSSPYRDTGELFF. Drawing the rest from reference TRBV5-6 and TRBJ2-2, the complete variable domain is DAGVTQSPTHLIKTRGQQVTLRCSPKSGHDTVSWYQQALGQGPQFIFQYYEEEERQRGNFPDRFSGHQFPNYSSELNVNALLLGDSALYLCASSSPYRDTGELFFGEGSRLTVL.